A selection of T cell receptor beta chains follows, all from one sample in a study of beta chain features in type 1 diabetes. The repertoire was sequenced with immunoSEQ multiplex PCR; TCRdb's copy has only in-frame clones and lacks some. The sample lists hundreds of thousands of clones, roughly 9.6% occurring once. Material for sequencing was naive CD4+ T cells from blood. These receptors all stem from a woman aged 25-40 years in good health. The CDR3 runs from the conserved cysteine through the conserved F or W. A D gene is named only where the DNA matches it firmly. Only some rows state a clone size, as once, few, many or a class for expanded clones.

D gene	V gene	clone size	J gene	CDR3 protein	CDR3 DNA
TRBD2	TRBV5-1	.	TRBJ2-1	CASSLDPAGGGQFF	TGCGCCAGCAGCTTGGACCCAGCGGGAGGAGGGCAGTTCTTC
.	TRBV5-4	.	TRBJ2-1	CASSLAYEQFF	TGTGCCAGCAGCTTGGCCTATGAGCAGTTCTTC
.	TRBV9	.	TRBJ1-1	CASSISDRRGTEAFF	TGTGCCAGCAGCATATCGGACCGTCGGGGCACTGAAGCTTTCTTT
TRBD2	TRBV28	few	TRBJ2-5	CASSFAGRVERETQYF	TGTGCCAGCAGTTTCGCGGGGAGGGTAGAACGAGAGACCCAGTACTTC
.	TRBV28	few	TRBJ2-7	CASSLLAYEQYF	TGTGCCAGCAGTCTCCTTGCCTACGAGCAGTACTTC
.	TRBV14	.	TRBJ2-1	CASSQDWSGDEQFF	TGTGCCAGCAGCCAAGATTGGTCAGGCGATGAGCAGTTCTTC
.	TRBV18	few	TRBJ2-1	CASSPPEAASSYNEQFF	TGTGCCAGCTCACCACCGGAGGCGGCTAGCTCCTACAATGAGCAGTTCTTC
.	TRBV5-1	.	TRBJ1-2	CASSALQGVYVGYTF	TGCGCCAGCAGCGCCCTCCAAGGGGTCTACGTTGGCTACACCTTC
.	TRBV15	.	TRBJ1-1	CATSRGIRTVNTEAFF	TGTGCCACCAGCAGAGGGATTCGGACAGTGAACACTGAAGCTTTCTTT
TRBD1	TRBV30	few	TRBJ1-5	CAWSVPGQDSNQPQHF	TGTGCCTGGAGTGTACCGGGACAGGATAGCAATCAGCCCCAGCATTTT
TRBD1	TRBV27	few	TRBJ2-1	CASSLKGRQGLNEQFF	TGTGCCAGCAGTTTAAAAGGGCGACAGGGCCTCAATGAGCAGTTCTTC
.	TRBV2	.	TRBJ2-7	CASRRDIRYEQYF	TGTGCCAGTCGCCGGGACATTCGCTACGAGCAGTACTTC
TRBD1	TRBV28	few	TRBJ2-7	CASRTMAGGYHEQYF	TGTGCCAGCAGGACGATGGCAGGGGGATACCACGAGCAGTACTTC
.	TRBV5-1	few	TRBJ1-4	CASSLPDSFNEKLFF	TGCGCCAGCAGCCTTCCGGACAGCTTCAATGAAAAACTGTTTTTT
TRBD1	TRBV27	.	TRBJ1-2	CASGTSGTGIYGYTF	TGTGCCAGCGGTACGTCCGGGACAGGGATCTATGGCTACACCTTC
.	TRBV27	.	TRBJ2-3	CASSSLILTDTQYF	TGTGCCAGCAGCTCCCTTATCCTCACAGATACGCAGTATTTT
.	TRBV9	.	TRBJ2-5	CASSPTTGRQETQYF	TGTGCCAGCAGCCCCACGACAGGTCGCCAAGAGACCCAGTACTTC
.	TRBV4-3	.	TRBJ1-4	CASSQKPHTDSPGEKLFF	TGCGCCAGCAGCCAAAAGCCCCATACCGACTCCCCGGGGGAAAAACTGTTTTTT
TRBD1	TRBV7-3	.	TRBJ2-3	CASSLMSTGNTDTQYF	TGTGCCAGCAGCTTAATGTCGACAGGGAACACAGATACGCAGTATTTT
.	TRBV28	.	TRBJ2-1	CATRRDGSVNEQFF	TGTGCCACCAGGAGAGATGGAAGCGTCAATGAGCAGTTCTTC
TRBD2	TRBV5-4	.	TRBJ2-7	CASSWMTSVSPLGWYF	TGTGCCAGCAGCTGGATGACTAGCGTCTCGCCTCTCGGGTGGTACTTC
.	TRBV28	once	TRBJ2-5	CASSLGGGRRETQYF	TGTGCCAGCAGTTTAGGAGGGGGCCGTCGGGAGACCCAGTACTTC
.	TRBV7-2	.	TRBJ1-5	CASSLPTGDGKPQHF	TGTGCCAGCAGCTTGCCCACAGGAGACGGCAAGCCCCAGCATTTT
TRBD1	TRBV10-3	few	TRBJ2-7	CATSGTVSYEQYF	TGTGCCACCTCCGGGACAGTCTCCTACGAGCAGTACTTC
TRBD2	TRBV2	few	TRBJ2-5	CASSGTSGRKETQYF	TGTGCCAGCAGTGGGACTAGCGGGAGGAAAGAGACCCAGTACTTC
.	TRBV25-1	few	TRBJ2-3	CASSESVTYTDTQYF	TGTGCCAGCAGTGAATCCGTCACCTACACAGATACGCAGTATTTT
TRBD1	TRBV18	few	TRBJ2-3	CASPPAADRGPIDTQYF	TGTGCCAGCCCGCCCGCGGCGGACAGGGGTCCGATAGATACGCAGTATTTT
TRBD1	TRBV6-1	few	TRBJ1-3	CASSERDRIRNTIYF	TGTGCCAGCAGTGAACGGGACAGAATTCGAAACACCATATATTTT
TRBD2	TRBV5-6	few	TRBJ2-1	CASSSSGPYNEQFF	TGTGCCAGCAGTTCTAGCGGACCATACAATGAGCAGTTCTTC
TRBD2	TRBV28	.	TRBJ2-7	CASRSPPGLTPHYEQYF	TGTGCCAGCAGATCACCGCCGGGACTAACACCTCACTACGAGCAGTACTTC
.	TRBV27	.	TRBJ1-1	CACRGRNTEAFF	TGTGCCTGCAGGGGCAGGAACACTGAAGCTTTCTTT
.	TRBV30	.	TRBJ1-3	CAWSAPRGRNSGNTIYF	TGTGCCTGGAGTGCCCCTAGGGGCCGCAACTCTGGAAACACCATATATTTT
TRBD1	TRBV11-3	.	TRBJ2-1	CASSQRQGYNEQFF	TGTGCCAGCAGCCAGAGACAGGGGTACAATGAGCAGTTCTTC
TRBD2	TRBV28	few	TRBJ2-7	CASSLAGGTYEQYF	TGTGCCAGCAGTTTAGCGGGGGGAACCTACGAGCAGTACTTC
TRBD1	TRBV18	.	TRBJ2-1	CASSPKDRGDNEQFF	TGTGCCAGCTCACCTAAAGACAGGGGGGACAATGAGCAGTTCTTC
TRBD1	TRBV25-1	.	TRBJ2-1	CASSDPATGGVYNEQFF	TGTGCCAGCAGTGACCCCGCTACAGGGGGTGTCTACAATGAGCAGTTCTTC
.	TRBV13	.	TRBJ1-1	CASSARRGTEAFF	TGTGCCAGCAGCGCCCGGCGGGGCACTGAAGCTTTCTTT
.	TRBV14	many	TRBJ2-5	CASSRAETQYF	TGTGCCAGCAGCCGGGCGGAGACCCAGTACTTC
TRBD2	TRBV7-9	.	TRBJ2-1	CASSHPSGSISYNEQFF	TGTGCCAGCAGCCACCCCAGCGGGAGTATCTCCTACAATGAGCAGTTCTTC
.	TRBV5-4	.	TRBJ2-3	CASSFSGSTDTQYF	TGTGCCAGCAGCTTTAGCGGAAGCACAGATACGCAGTATTTT
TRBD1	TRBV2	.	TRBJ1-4	CASKKQGTTNEKLFF	TGTGCCAGCAAAAAACAGGGGACAACTAATGAAAAACTGTTTTTT
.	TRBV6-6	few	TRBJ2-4	CASSATSIQYF	TGTGCCAGCAGTGCTACGTCCATTCAGTACTTC
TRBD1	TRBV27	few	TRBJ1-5	CASRKGASNQPQHF	TGTGCCAGCAGGAAGGGGGCGAGCAATCAGCCCCAGCATTTT
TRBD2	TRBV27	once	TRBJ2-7	CASSPQTSGRLSSYEQYF	TGTGCCAGCAGTCCCCAGACTAGCGGGAGGTTAAGCTCCTACGAGCAGTACTTC
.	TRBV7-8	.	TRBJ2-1	CASSLHEHYNEQFF	TGTGCCAGCAGCTTACACGAACATTACAATGAGCAGTTCTTC
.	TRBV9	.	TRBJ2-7	CASSVGQESYEQYF	TGTGCCAGCAGCGTAGGACAGGAGTCCTACGAGCAGTACTTC
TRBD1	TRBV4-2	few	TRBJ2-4	CASSLTHPGQGENIQYF	TGTGCCAGCAGCCTCACCCACCCCGGACAGGGGGAAAACATTCAGTACTTC
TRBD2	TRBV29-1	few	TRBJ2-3	CSVSAGVWKDTQYF	TGCAGCGTTAGTGCGGGAGTATGGAAAGATACGCAGTATTTT
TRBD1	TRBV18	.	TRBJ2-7	CASSPGTGNYEQYF	TGTGCCAGCTCACCCGGGACAGGGAACTACGAGCAGTACTTC
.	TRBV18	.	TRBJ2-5	CASSPAGLETQYF	TGTGCCAGCTCACCAGCAGGGTTAGAGACCCAGTACTTC
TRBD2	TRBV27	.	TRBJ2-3	CASSYTSAITDTQYF	TGTGCCAGCAGTTACACTAGCGCTATCACAGATACGCAGTATTTT
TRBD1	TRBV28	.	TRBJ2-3	CASSPTGQTTDTQYF	TGTGCCAGCAGTCCGACAGGGCAAACCACAGATACGCAGTATTTT
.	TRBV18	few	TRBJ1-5	CASSLSQDYNQPQHF	TGTGCCAGCTCACTCAGCCAGGACTACAATCAGCCCCAGCATTTT
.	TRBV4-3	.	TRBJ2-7	CASSQMWGSSYEQYF	TGCGCCAGCAGCCAGATGTGGGGCAGCTCCTACGAGCAGTACTTC
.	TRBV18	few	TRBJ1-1	CASSPPRRVAEAFF	TGTGCCAGCTCACCACCGCGGCGGGTCGCTGAAGCTTTCTTT
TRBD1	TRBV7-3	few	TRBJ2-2	CASSLLSRGQGSDTGELFF	TGTGCCAGCAGCTTACTGAGTAGGGGACAGGGGAGCGACACCGGGGAGCTGTTTTTT
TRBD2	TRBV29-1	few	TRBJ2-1	CSVERTSGSSEQFF	TGCAGCGTTGAGCGGACTAGCGGGAGCAGCGAGCAGTTCTTC